Ten or more counts support the clone carrying this TCR beta chain. The antigen is undetermined. The data belong to a study of neurological immune-mediated disorders. Whole-study findings and limits: Phylogenetic grouping assigned the repertoires of 18 of 34 multiple sclerosis patients to a single related-CDR3 cluster, representing a possible signature.

By 5'RACE with 10-nucleotide random UMIs, the cDNA was made. TCRdb reprocessed the 5' RACE reads with MiXCR, giving one entry per CDR3 protein. This table holds some 86,000 distinct CDR3 sequences, just over 2.5% found once. The CDR3 totals 13 residues. The germline gives CDR1 SNHLY, CDR2 FYNNEI. V was clipped by 6 bases and J by 4 bases, with 10 bases between them. Sequencing was performed on PBMCs. This rearrangement joins TRBV2 to TRBJ1-5; maybe TRBD1 (5 bases). This TCR was recovered from a woman under 40 with multiple sclerosis. The DNA for the CDR3 is TGTGCCAGCAGGGGGGGGATGAATCAGCCCCAGCATTTT. This sequence encodes CASRGGMNQPQHF. Combining the CDR3 with reference TRBV2 and TRBJ1-5 gives the whole variable domain EPEVTQTPSHQVTQMGQEVILRCVPISNHLYFYWYRQILGQKVEFLVSFYNNEISEKSEIFDDQFSVERPDGSNFTLKIRSTKLEDSAMYFCASRGGMNQPQHFGDGTRLSIL.